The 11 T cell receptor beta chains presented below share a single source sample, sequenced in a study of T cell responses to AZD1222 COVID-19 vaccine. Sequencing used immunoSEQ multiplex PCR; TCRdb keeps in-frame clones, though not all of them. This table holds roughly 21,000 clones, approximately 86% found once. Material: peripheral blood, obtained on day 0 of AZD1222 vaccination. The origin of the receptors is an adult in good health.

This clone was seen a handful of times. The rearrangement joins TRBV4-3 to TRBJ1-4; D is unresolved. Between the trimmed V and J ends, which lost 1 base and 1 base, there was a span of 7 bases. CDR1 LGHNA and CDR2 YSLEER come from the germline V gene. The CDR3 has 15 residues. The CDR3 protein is CASSQAWGTNEKLFF. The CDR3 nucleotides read TGCGCCAGCAGCCAAGCGTGGGGAACTAATGAAAAACTGTTTTTT.

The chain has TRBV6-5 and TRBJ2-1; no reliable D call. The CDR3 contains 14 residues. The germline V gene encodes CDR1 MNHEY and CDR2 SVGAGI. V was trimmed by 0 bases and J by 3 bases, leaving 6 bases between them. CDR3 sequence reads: CASSYSTRYNEQFF. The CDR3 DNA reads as TGTGCCAGCAGTTACTCCACACGCTACAATGAGCAGTTCTTC.

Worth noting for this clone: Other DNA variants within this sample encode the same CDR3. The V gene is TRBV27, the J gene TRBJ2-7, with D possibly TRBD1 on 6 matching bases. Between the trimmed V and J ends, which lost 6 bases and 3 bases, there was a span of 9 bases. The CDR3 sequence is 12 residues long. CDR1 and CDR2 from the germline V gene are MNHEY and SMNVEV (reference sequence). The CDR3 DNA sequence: TGTGCCAGCAGCCCGACAGGCTACGAGCAGTACTTC. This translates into CASSPTGYEQYF.

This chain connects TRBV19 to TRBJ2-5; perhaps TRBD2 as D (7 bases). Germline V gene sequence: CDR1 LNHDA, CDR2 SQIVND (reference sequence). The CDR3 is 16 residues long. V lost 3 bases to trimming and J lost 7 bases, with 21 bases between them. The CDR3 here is CASSMVAGSRGGTQYF. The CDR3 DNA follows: TGTGCCAGTAGTATGGTAGCGGGTTCTCGAGGGGGGACCCAGTACTTC.

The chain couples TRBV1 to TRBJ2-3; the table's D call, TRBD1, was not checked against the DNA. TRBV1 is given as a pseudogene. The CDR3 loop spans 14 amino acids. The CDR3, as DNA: TGCACCAGCAGCCTAGGGGGCCCTTCCAATACGCAGTATTTT. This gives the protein CTSSLGGPSNTQYF.

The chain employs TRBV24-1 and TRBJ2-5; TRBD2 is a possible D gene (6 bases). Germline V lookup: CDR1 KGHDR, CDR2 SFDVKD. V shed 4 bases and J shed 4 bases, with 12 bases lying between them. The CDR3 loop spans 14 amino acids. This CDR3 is CATSDDREVETQYF. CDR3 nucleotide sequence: TGTGCCACCAGTGACGATAGGGAGGTAGAGACCCAGTACTTC.

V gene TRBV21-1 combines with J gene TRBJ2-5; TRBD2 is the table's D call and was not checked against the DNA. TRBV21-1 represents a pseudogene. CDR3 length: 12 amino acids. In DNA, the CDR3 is TGTGCCACCCAAGGACTTCAAGAGACCCAGTACTTC. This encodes CATQGLQETQYF.

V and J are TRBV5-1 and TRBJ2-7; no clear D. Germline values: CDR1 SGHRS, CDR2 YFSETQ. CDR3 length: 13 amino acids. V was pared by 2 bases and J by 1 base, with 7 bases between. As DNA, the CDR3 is TGCGCCAGCAGCTTCGGCGTGTCCTACGAGCAGTACTTC. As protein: CASSFGVSYEQYF.

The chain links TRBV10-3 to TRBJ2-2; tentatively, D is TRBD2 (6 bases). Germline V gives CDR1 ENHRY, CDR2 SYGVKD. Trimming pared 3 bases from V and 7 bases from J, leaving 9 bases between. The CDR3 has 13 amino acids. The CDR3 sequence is CAISELGGGELFF. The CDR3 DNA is TGTGCCATCAGTGAACTCGGGGGCGGGGAGCTGTTTTTT.

The CDR3 spells CASSPGLAGDNEQFF. The CDR3 coding sequence is TGCGCCAGCAGCCCCGGACTAGCGGGAGACAATGAGCAGTTCTTC. The chain joins TRBV5-1 to TRBJ2-1; 13 bases are shared with TRBD2. V was pared by 4 bases and J by 5 bases, with 3 bases of the junction left unmatched. Germline V gene sequence: CDR1 SGHRS, CDR2 YFSETQ. The CDR3 is 15 residues long.

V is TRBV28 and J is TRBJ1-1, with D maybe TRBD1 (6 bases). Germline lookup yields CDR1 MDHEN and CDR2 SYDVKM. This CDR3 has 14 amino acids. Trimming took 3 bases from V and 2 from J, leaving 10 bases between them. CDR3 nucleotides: TGTGCCAGCAGTTTGAGGGGGGGAAACACTGAAGCTTTCTTT. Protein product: CASSLRGGNTEAFF.